The 14 T cell receptor beta chains given below trace back to one sample, sequenced in a study of graft-versus-host responses after intestinal transplantation. These receptors have no known antigen. Measured with immunoSEQ multiplex PCR; TCRdb has only the in-frame clones, and not every one. The sample carries some 96,000 clones, about 88% recorded once. The source material was unstimulated CD4+ T cells sorted from spleen or lymph node cells, sampled before transplant. The receptors come from a human donor who was the organ donor for an intestinal transplant.

The V and J genes are TRBV18 and TRBJ2-5; tentative D call: TRBD1 (5 bases). The CDR3 runs 12 residues. CDR1 is KGHSH, CDR2 LQKENI, per germline. Between the trimmed V and J ends, which lost 6 bases and 7 bases, there was a span of 12 bases. The CDR3, as DNA: TGTGCCAGCTCCCCCTCCCAGGGGACCCAGTACTTC. This gives the protein CASSPSQGTQYF.

The chain joins TRBV30 to TRBJ2-3, with D tentatively TRBD2 (5 bases). Germline CDR1 and CDR2: GTSNPN and SVGIG (reference sequence). The V end lost 4 bases, the J end lost 0 bases, and 14 bases lay between the germline ends. The CDR3 covers 15 residues. The CDR3 loop reads CAWTRDTSSTDTQYF. CDR3 in DNA: TGTGCCTGGACCCGGGATACATCGAGCACAGATACGCAGTATTTT.

The chain links TRBV11-2 to TRBJ2-5; no firm D call. Looked up from germline, CDR1 is SGHAT and CDR2 is FQNNGV. This CDR3 is 15 amino acids long. The ends were cut back, 0 bases at V and 4 bases at J, with 12 bases in the middle. Here the CDR3 reads CASSLDSAVGETQYF. The DNA for the CDR3 is TGTGCCAGCAGCTTAGATTCGGCGGTAGGAGAGACCCAGTACTTC.

The V and J genes are TRBV5-4 and TRBJ2-3; D perhaps matches TRBD2 (5 bases). Germline loops: CDR1 SGHNT, CDR2 YYREEE (reference sequence). The V end lost 0 bases, the J end lost 0 bases, and 8 bases lay between the germline ends. The CDR3 loop spans 15 amino acids. CDR3 DNA: TGTGCCAGCAGCTTGGAATCGGGGAGCACAGATACGCAGTATTTT. It codes for CASSLESGSTDTQYF.

The genes are TRBV7-2 and TRBJ2-5; TRBD2 matches 10 bases. Germline V CDR1 and CDR2: SGHTA, FQGNSA. The CDR3 consists of 15 residues. V shed 2 bases, J shed 5 bases, and the junction held 5 bases outside the gene matches. The CDR3 loop is CASSLSGTSVETQYF. Here the CDR3 DNA reads TGTGCCAGCAGCTTATCCGGGACTAGCGTGGAGACCCAGTACTTC.

V is TRBV6-6 and J is TRBJ2-5; no definite D call. The V gene's germline CDR1 is MNHNY and CDR2 SVGAGI (reference sequence). The CDR3 totals 12 residues. Trimming took off 8 bases at V and 7 bases at J, with 14 bases between the two ends. CDR3 loop: CASGQQSGTQYF. The CDR3 DNA reads as TGTGCCAGCGGCCAGCAGTCGGGGACCCAGTACTTC.

The V and J genes are TRBV18 and TRBJ1-6; 9 bases are shared with TRBD1. Per germline, CDR1 KGHSH and CDR2 LQKENI. The V segment lost 5 bases and the J segment 9 bases; nucleotides outside the gene matches: 5. There are 14 residues in the CDR3. The CDR3: CASSAGQGFSPLHF. The CDR3 region has the DNA TGTGCCAGCTCAGCGGGACAGGGTTTTTCACCCCTCCACTTT.

In nucleotides, the CDR3 is TGTGCCAGCAGCTGGGGGGAGACGGGGGAGCAGTACTTC. Translated, it gives CASSWGETGEQYF. V gene TRBV7-9 combines with J gene TRBJ2-7; D perhaps matches TRBD2 (6 bases). The CDR3 extends over 13 amino acids. With 4 bases removed from V and 7 bases from J, the gap between germline ends came to 14 bases. The germline V gene encodes CDR1 SEHNR and CDR2 FQNEAQ (reference sequence).

The table lists this clone with a few counts. The chain uses TRBV6-1 and TRBJ1-1; D is unresolved. The length of the CDR3 is 15 residues. V was trimmed by 0 bases and J by 5 bases, leaving 13 bases between them. The germline gives CDR1 MNHNS, CDR2 SASEGT. The CDR3 DNA is TGTGCCAGCAGTGAAGCTGGGCGGTTGGGAACTGAAGCTTTCTTT. Its protein product is CASSEAGRLGTEAFF.

The V gene is TRBV7-8, the J gene TRBJ2-2, with D possibly called TRBD1 or TRBD2 (5 bases each). Deletions cut 5 bases from V and 6 bases from J, with 16 bases between. Germline values: CDR1 SGHVS, CDR2 FQNEAQ. The CDR3 sequence is 15 residues long. The chain's CDR3 is CASSPRGGFPGELFF. The CDR3 region has the DNA TGTGCCAGCAGCCCGCGTGGGGGTTTCCCCGGGGAGCTGTTTTTT.

The V gene is TRBV5-1, the J gene TRBJ2-3; tentatively, D is TRBD1 (6 bases). The CDR3 runs to 16 residues. The ends were cut back, 4 bases at V and 0 bases at J, with 15 bases in the middle. The V gene's germline CDR1 is SGHRS and CDR2 YFSETQ. The CDR3 loop reads CASSPRTVTSTDTQYF. The CDR3 DNA sequence: TGCGCCAGCAGCCCTAGGACAGTGACTAGCACAGATACGCAGTATTTT.

The rearrangement links TRBV5-1 to TRBJ1-6, with D possibly being TRBD1 (6 bases). Germline lookup yields CDR1 SGHRS and CDR2 YFSETQ. V was trimmed by 0 bases and J by 5 bases, leaving 9 bases between them. This CDR3 comprises 15 residues. The CDR3, as DNA: TGCGCCAGCAGCTTGGGAGGGGGTAATAATTCACCCCTCCACTTT. Amino acid sequence: CASSLGGGNNSPLHF.

The chain recombines TRBV28 with TRBJ1-1; 8 bases agree with TRBD1. CDR1 MDHEN and CDR2 SYDVKM come from the germline V gene. V lost 6 bases, J lost 7 bases, and 10 bases stayed unmatched. The CDR3 loop spans 14 amino acids. The CDR3 DNA reads as TGTGCCAGCAGGGGCCGTCCCGGGACAGGTGAAGCTTTCTTT. Its translation: CASRGRPGTGEAFF.

This chain connects TRBV5-1 to TRBJ1-6; D is undetermined. V was clipped by 0 bases and J by 7 bases, with 5 bases between them. The CDR3 contains 13 residues. CDR1 and CDR2 from the germline V gene are SGHRS and YFSETQ. The CDR3 DNA reads TGCGCCAGCAGCTTGGAGGTAAATTCACCCCTCCACTTT. Translating it yields CASSLEVNSPLHF.